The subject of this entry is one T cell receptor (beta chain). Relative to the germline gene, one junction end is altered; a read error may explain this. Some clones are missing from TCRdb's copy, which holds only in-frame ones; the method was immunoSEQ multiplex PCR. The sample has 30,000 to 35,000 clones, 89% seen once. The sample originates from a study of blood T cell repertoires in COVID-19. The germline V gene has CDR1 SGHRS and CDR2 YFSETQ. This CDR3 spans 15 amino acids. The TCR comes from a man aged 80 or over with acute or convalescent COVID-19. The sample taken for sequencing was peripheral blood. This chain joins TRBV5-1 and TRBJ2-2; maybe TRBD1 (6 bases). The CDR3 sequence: CASSFGQGNAGELFF. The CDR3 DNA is TGCGCCAGCAGCTTTGGGCAGGGGAACGCCGGGGAGCTGTTTTTT. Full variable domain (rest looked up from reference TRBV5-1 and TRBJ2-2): KAGVTQTPRYLIKTRGQQVTLSCSPISGHRSVSWYQQTPGQGLQFLFEYFSETQRNKGNFPGRFSGRQFSNSRSEMNVSTLELGDSALYLCASSFGQGNAGELFFGEGSRLTVL.